This T cell receptor (beta chain) was documented in a study of blood T cell repertoires in COVID-19. Study information: Sites in the United States, Italy and Spain provided acute and convalescent COVID-19 samples. Sample material is recorded as cDNA or gDNA derived from T cells, B-cell-depleted T cells, or PBMCs.

The repertoire was sequenced with immunoSEQ multiplex PCR; TCRdb's copy has only in-frame clones and lacks some. Of approximately 130,000 clones listed, over 70% are singletons. Only one count was recorded for this clone. CDR3 length: 15 residues. V dropped 4 bases and J dropped 3; count of bases not matched to a gene: 9. The germline CDR1 and CDR2 sequences are MDHEN and SYDVKM. This receptor was identified in a man aged 80 or over with active or convalescent COVID-19. Sequences were obtained from peripheral blood. This chain uses TRBV28 with TRBJ2-7, with TRBD1 identical over 7 bases. Here the CDR3 reads CASSSTGDVFYEQYF. DNA of the CDR3: TGTGCCAGCAGTTCCACAGGGGACGTTTTCTACGAGCAGTACTTC.